The 15 T cell receptor beta chains listed next were all sequenced from one sample in a study of blood T cell repertoires in COVID-19. Repertoires were generated with immunoSEQ multiplex PCR, while TCRdb's copy carries only in-frame clones and drops some. The top ten clones hold 0.7% of a sample with approximately 480,000 clones, 75% to 90% of them seen once. The specimen was PBMCs or T cells enriched from blood (not recorded which). Receptors were obtained from a woman under 30 who had recovered from COVID-19.

The chain has TRBV6-5 and TRBJ1-1; 7 nucleotides align to TRBD1. This CDR3 spans 14 amino acids. Germline-derived CDR1 and CDR2 are MNHEY and SVGAGI. V gave up 5 bases and J gave up 3 bases; unmatched junction bases: 6. CDR3: CASSPPDRDTEAFF. As DNA, the CDR3 is TGTGCCAGCAGTCCCCCCGACAGGGACACTGAAGCTTTCTTT.

The chain joins TRBV30 to TRBJ1-2, with 11 nucleotides matching TRBD1. V gave up 2 bases and J gave up 8 bases; unmatched junction bases: 7. The CDR3 length is 14 residues. CDR1 and CDR2 (germline): GTSNPN, SVGIG (reference sequence). The CDR3 is CAWSPGTGGEGYTF. Here the CDR3 DNA reads TGTGCCTGGAGTCCTGGGACAGGGGGAGAAGGCTACACCTTC.

This chain links TRBV5-1 with TRBJ1-5; D uncertain. Germline CDR1 SGHRS, CDR2 YFSETQ. V dropped 0 bases and J dropped 8 bases, with 15 bases sitting between them. The CDR3 has 15 amino acids. The CDR3 nucleotides are TGCGCCAGCAGCTTGGGAGGGCAGATTGTCGAGCCCCAGCATTTT. The encoded protein is CASSLGGQIVEPQHF.

The V gene is TRBV7-2, the J gene TRBJ1-2; D gene unclear. The CDR3 covers 14 residues. Germline V gene lookup returns CDR1 SGHTA and CDR2 FQGNSA. V dropped 7 bases and J dropped 0 bases, with 12 bases sitting between them. CDR3 amino acids: CASTPQATNYGYTF. The CDR3 DNA reads TGTGCCAGCACCCCCCAGGCAACTAACTATGGCTACACCTTC.

The J gene is TRBJ2-3, the V gene TRBV9; the match to TRBD1 covers 9 bases. Germline V gene data show CDR1 as SGDLS and CDR2 as YYNGEE. V trimming: 1 base; J trimming: 5 bases; junction bases outside the gene matches: 5. The CDR3 is 15 residues long. DNA for the CDR3: TGTGCCAGCAGCGTAAGGGGGACAGGGCAAGATACGCAGTATTTT. Amino acid sequence: CASSVRGTGQDTQYF.

The chain couples TRBV7-2 to TRBJ2-7; 8 nucleotides align to TRBD2. CDR1 is SGHTA, CDR2 FQGNSA, per germline. V lost 5 bases and J lost 3; bases outside the gene matches: 6. The CDR3 loop spans 14 amino acids. The CDR3 here is CASSPGGGYYEQYF. Here the CDR3 DNA reads TGTGCCAGCAGCCCCGGGGGGGGGTACTACGAGCAGTACTTC. Looking up the rest from reference TRBV7-2 and TRBJ2-7 gives the full variable domain: GAGVSQSPSNKVTEKGKDVELRCDPISGHTALYWYRQSLGQGLEFLIYFQGNSAPDKSGLPSDRFSAERTGGSVSTLTIQRTQQEDSAVYLCASSPGGGYYEQYFGPGTRLTVT.

The V call is TRBV20-1, the J call TRBJ2-7; TRBD2 is a possible D gene (6 bases). CDR3 size: 11 residues. From germline, CDR1 is DFQATT and CDR2 SNEGSKA (reference sequence). Deletions cut 5 bases from V and 5 bases from J, with 10 bases between. The CDR3 DNA is TGCAGTGCTTCCAAGCGGGACGAGCAGTACTTC. Translating it yields CSASKRDEQYF.

V and J are TRBV9 and TRBJ2-1, with D tentatively TRBD2 (6 bases). Germline V lookup: CDR1 SGDLS, CDR2 YYNGEE. Between the trimmed V and J ends, which lost 0 bases and 7 bases, there was a span of 8 bases. The CDR3 is made up of 13 amino acids. Written as DNA, the CDR3 is TGTGCCAGCAGCGTAGTGAGCGGGAATGAGCAGTTCTTC. Translation gives CASSVVSGNEQFF.

J is TRBJ2-3 and V is TRBV5-6; a weak D match, TRBD2 (6 bases). CDR1 and CDR2 from the germline V gene are SGHDT and YYEEEE. V was cut by 4 bases and J by 2 bases, with 11 bases left in between. There are 14 residues in the CDR3. CDR3 loop: CASSPAGHTDTQYF. DNA of the CDR3: TGTGCCAGCAGCCCCGCGGGGCACACAGATACGCAGTATTTT. The whole variable domain, remainder taken from reference TRBV5-6 and TRBJ2-3, is DAGVTQSPTHLIKTRGQQVTLRCSPKSGHDTVSWYQQALGQGPQFIFQYYEEEERQRGNFPDRFSGHQFPNYSSELNVNALLLGDSALYLCASSPAGHTDTQYFGPGTRLTVL.

The genes are TRBV5-1 and TRBJ1-2; no clear D gene. The CDR3 is made up of 13 amino acids. Trimming stripped 1 base from V and 4 bases from J, with 8 bases between. Germline V gene sequence: CDR1 SGHRS, CDR2 YFSETQ. As DNA, the CDR3 is TGCGCCAGCAGCTTGACGGTTACCTATGGCTACACCTTC. It specifies CASSLTVTYGYTF.

In DNA form, the CDR3 reads TGTGCTAGTGGTTCCTCCACGGGATCCTATGGCTACACCTTC. Amino acid sequence: CASGSSTGSYGYTF. The rearrangement joins TRBV12-5 to TRBJ1-2; D unclear. Trimming stripped 4 bases from V and 4 bases from J, with 13 bases between. In germline, CDR1 is LGHNT, CDR2 FRNRAP. This CDR3 spans 14 amino acids.

CDR3: CASSRTVGYGYTF. As DNA, the CDR3 is TGTGCCAGCAGCCGGACAGTAGGGTATGGCTACACCTTC. The chain combines TRBV7-8 with TRBJ1-2, with a tentative D call TRBD1 (6 bases). Germline CDR1 reads SGHVS; CDR2 reads FQNEAQ. The length of the CDR3 is 13 residues. Trimming pared 5 bases from V and 5 bases from J, leaving 12 bases between.

In its sample, this clone was seen once. V gene TRBV5-1 combines with J gene TRBJ1-1; D call uncertain. The germline gives CDR1 SGHRS, CDR2 YFSETQ. The length of the CDR3 is 15 residues. The germline V and J ends were trimmed by 0 bases and 6 bases, with 15 bases remaining between them. The CDR3 here is CASSLATAGGAEAFF. In nucleotides, the CDR3 is TGCGCCAGCAGCTTGGCCACGGCGGGTGGGGCTGAAGCTTTCTTT.

The chain combines TRBV29-1 with TRBJ2-1; 13 bases are a match to TRBD2. CDR3 size: 15 residues. From germline, CDR1 is SQVTM and CDR2 ANQGSEA. V shed 7 bases and J 6 bases; nucleotides not matched to a gene: 9. The DNA for the CDR3 is TGCAGCGGTATGAGACTAGCGGGGGGTGTCAATGAGCAGTTCTTC. This sequence encodes CSGMRLAGGVNEQFF.

The V call is TRBV5-6, the J call TRBJ2-7, with unresolved D. The CDR3 is made up of 12 amino acids. V was clipped by 0 bases and J by 4 bases, with 5 bases between them. Germline lookup yields CDR1 SGHDT and CDR2 YYEEEE. In DNA, the CDR3 is TGTGCCAGCAGCTTGGTCAGGTACGAGCAGTACTTC. Amino acid sequence: CASSLVRYEQYF.